This TCR beta chain was identified during a study of CXCR3-negative and CXCR3-positive naive CD8 T cells. Concerning this clonotype: The antigen remains undetermined.

This CDR3 comprises 12 residues. CDR1 is SGHVS and CDR2 is FQNEAQ in the germline V gene. In preparing the TRB cDNA libraries, 5' RACE with UMI labels was used. For each CDR3 protein, TCRdb gives one entry from its re-call of the 5' RACE reads, without DNA. The repertoire table contains about 130,000 distinct CDR3 sequences. Regarding the study as a whole: Both naive subsets carried similar amounts of surface CD5, so TCR strength was inferred from TRB CDR3 properties. CXCR3 expression dropped partially after cryopreservation, and most assays relied on fresh PBMCs. High diversity, comparable across both naive subsets, contrasted with much lower diversity in memory CD8+ cells. CXCR3-positive naive cells carried more hydrophobic TRB CDR3s than CXCR3-negative naive cells did.

The sequence was obtained from a human donor in good health. Some clones in this sample may be carry-over from other donors' samples. The sample was naive CXCR3- CD8+ T cells from blood. Specified subset: CD45RO-CCR7+CD27+CD95- naive CD8+ T cells lacking CXCR3 (TNR3-). The V and J genes are TRBV7-8 and TRBJ2-7; TCRdb gives TRBD1 as the D gene, but with no DNA this cannot be confirmed. CDR3 protein: CASSPDRREQYF.